The 31 T cell receptor beta chains below come from one sample, sequenced in a study of T-cell memory formation after mild COVID-19. One entry per CDR3 protein, called by TCRdb with MiXCR from the 5' RACE reads. The sample yields 290,000 or so distinct CDR3 sequences, approximately 19% seen once. The sequenced material came from PBMCs or a T cell subset sorted from them (not recorded which). All receptors come from a man between 18 and 29 years old who had mild COVID-19 (a few samples of this study predate the infection). Cell type and time point are not known.

In its sample, this clonotype was seen a few times. J is TRBJ1-1 and V is TRBV4-3; 9 nucleotides line up with TRBD1. The CDR3 sequence is 18 residues long. The V gene's germline CDR1 is LGHNA and CDR2 YSLEER. The trim removed 0 bases at V and 9 bases at J, leaving 17 bases unmatched. CDR3 in DNA: TGCGCCAGCAGCCAAGATCTCACCGGGACAGGGTCCGGGACGCAAGCTTTCTTT. It translates to CASSQDLTGTGSGTQAFF.

V gene TRBV20-1 combines with J gene TRBJ1-1; D might be TRBD1 (5 bases). CDR1 and CDR2 from the germline V gene are DFQATT and SNEGSKA (reference sequence). This CDR3 has 10 amino acids. CDR3 amino acids: CRGGNTEAFF. CDR3 nucleotide sequence: TGCAGGGGGGGAAACACTGAAGCTTTCTTT.

The chain carries TRBV4-1 and TRBJ1-4; TRBD1 might be the D (5 bases). Trimming shortened V by 0 bases and J by 8 bases, and 16 bases separated the two germline ends. This CDR3 comprises 16 residues. Looked up from germline, CDR1 is MGHRA and CDR2 is YSYEKL. The CDR3 region has the DNA TGCGCCAGCAGCCAAGATTGGGGCTGGAAGTTGGAAAAACTGTTTTTT. Protein product: CASSQDWGWKLEKLFF.

Of note for this clonotype: A junction end diverges from the germline sequence, so it may reflect a read error. This chain connects TRBV20-1 to TRBJ1-4, with D hard to call. This CDR3 spans 13 amino acids. Germline V CDR1 and CDR2: DFQATT, SNEGSKA (reference sequence). CDR3 region: CSARPQEREKLIF. The CDR3 DNA reads TGCAGTGCTAGACCGCAGGAGCGAGAAAAACTGATTTTT.

This clonotype was picked up one time. The chain joins TRBV6-2 or TRBV6-3 to TRBJ2-7; D gene unclear. CDR3 length: 12 residues. V lost 6 bases, J lost 3 bases, and 9 bases lay in between. Looked up from germline, CDR1 is MNHEY and CDR2 is SVGEGT. CDR3 in amino acids: CASRLVGYEQYF. The CDR3 DNA reads TGTGCCAGCAGGCTCGTAGGCTACGAGCAGTACTTC.

This clonotype came up many times. The chain links TRBV5-1 to TRBJ2-1, with 7 bases lining up with TRBD2. Germline values: CDR1 SGHRS, CDR2 YFSETQ. The CDR3 runs to 15 residues. The ends lost 0 bases at V and 6 bases at J; junction bases unmatched: 6. CDR3 nucleotide sequence: TGCGCCAGCAGCTTGGGGGCCCAGCGGGGCAATGAGCAGTTCTTC. This translates into CASSLGAQRGNEQFF.

The rearrangement joins TRBV7-2 to TRBJ2-3; perhaps D is TRBD1 or TRBD2 (6 bases each). This CDR3 comprises 16 residues. The V end lost 0 bases, the J end lost 6 bases, and 16 bases lay between the germline ends. Germline CDR1 SGHTA, CDR2 FQGNSA. DNA for the CDR3: TGTGCCAGCAGCTTAGCCGGGGGCGCGTTAAGGGATACGCAGTATTTT. This codes for CASSLAGGALRDTQYF.

The chain employs TRBV7-2 and TRBJ2-5; TRBD2 is a possible D gene (6 bases). The V gene lost 5 bases and the J gene lost 9 bases, with 13 bases spanning the gap. Looked up from germline, CDR1 is SGHTA and CDR2 is FQGNSA. The CDR3 totals 12 residues. CDR3 DNA sequence: TGTGCCAGCAGCCCCCAGCCGGGGGCCCAGTACTTC. Residues: CASSPQPGAQYF.

This clonotype was observed a handful of times. The J gene is TRBJ2-7, the V gene TRBV20-1; 7 positions agree with TRBD2. CDR3 length: 13 amino acids. The V and J ends lost 6 bases and 4 bases, in that order; junction bases with no gene match: 9. Germline V gene data show CDR1 as DFQATT and CDR2 as SNEGSKA (reference sequence). The CDR3 loop reads CSAETSDHYEQYF. CDR3 sequence (DNA): TGCAGTGCCGAAACTAGCGACCATTACGAGCAGTACTTC.

This clonotype was counted between two and nine times. V usage is TRBV14 and J usage is TRBJ2-2, with TRBD2 matching 9 bases. V lost 0 bases and J lost 5; bases outside the gene matches: 10. This CDR3 spans 18 amino acids. Per germline, CDR1 SGHDN and CDR2 FVKESK. DNA of the CDR3: TGTGCCAGCAGCCAAGATCGGCGGGGGGGCCCGCATACCGGGGAGCTGTTTTTT. It yields the protein CASSQDRRGGPHTGELFF. Looking up the rest from reference TRBV14 and TRBJ2-2 gives the full variable domain: EAGVTQFPSHSVIEKGQTVTLRCDPISGHDNLYWYRRVMGKEIKFLLHFVKESKQDESGMPNNRFLAERTGGTYSTLKVQPAELEDSGVYFCASSQDRRGGPHTGELFFGEGSRLTVL.

V usage is TRBV12-3 or TRBV12-4 and J usage is TRBJ1-2; the D is unclear. Trimming removed 9 bases from V and 4 bases from J, with 9 bases in between. The CDR3 is 11 amino acids. The DNA for the CDR3 is TGTGCCAGTTCAGGAGTCTATGGCTACACCTTC. It specifies CASSGVYGYTF.

V is TRBV11-1 and J is TRBJ2-5, with TRBD2 identical over 14 bases. The CDR3 consists of 16 residues. The germline CDR1 and CDR2 sequences are SGHAT and FQDESV (reference sequence). V lost 5 bases to trimming and J lost 2 bases; unmatched junction nucleotides: 4. CDR3 region: CASSPGLAGGQETQYF. The CDR3 bases are TGTGCCAGCAGCCCAGGACTAGCGGGGGGTCAAGAGACCCAGTACTTC.

The genes are TRBV4-2 and TRBJ2-4; D assignment may be TRBD1 or TRBD2 (5 bases each). Germline values: CDR1 LGHNA, CDR2 YNFKEQ. The CDR3 contains 16 residues. Trimming removed 1 base from V and 7 bases from J, with 17 bases in between. CDR3 loop: CASSQAPGYGENIQYF. The CDR3 bases are TGTGCCAGCAGCCAAGCTCCAGGGTATGGGGAGAACATTCAGTACTTC.

This clonotype was found a few times. The rearrangement uses TRBV6-2 or TRBV6-3 and TRBJ1-5, with D possibly being TRBD1 (6 bases). This CDR3 comprises 13 residues. Looked up from germline, CDR1 is MNHEY and CDR2 is SVGEGT. Trimming shortened V by 8 bases and J by 1 base, and 9 bases separated the two germline ends. DNA for the CDR3: TGTGCCAGCGGACAGAGGAGCAATCAGCCCCAGCATTTT. This encodes CASGQRSNQPQHF.

The rearrangement links TRBV23-1 to TRBJ1-1, with D hard to call. TRBV23-1 has ORF status, its function being uncertain. The CDR3 consists of 15 residues. Trimming stripped 3 bases from V and 1 base from J, with 12 bases between. DNA for the CDR3: TGCGCCAGCAGTCAGCTGGTGTCTAGGAACACTGAAGCTTTCTTT. It specifies CASSQLVSRNTEAFF.

V is TRBV12-3 or TRBV12-4 and J is TRBJ1-6; a weak D match, TRBD1 (5 bases). V was clipped by 6 bases and J by 9 bases, with 12 bases between them. The CDR3 totals 13 residues. CDR3 coding DNA: TGTGCCAGCAGGGGGGACGGAGTTTCACCCCTCCACTTT. Amino acids: CASRGDGVSPLHF.

In this sample, this clonotype turned up a few times. J is TRBJ2-3 and V is TRBV27; 8 bases line up with TRBD1. After removal of 6 bases from V and 3 bases from J, the junction contained 2 bases not matched to a gene. This CDR3 spans 13 amino acids. Germline V CDR1 and CDR2: MNHEY, SMNVEV (reference sequence). The CDR3, as DNA: TGTGCCAGCAGGACAGGGGCTACAGATACGCAGTATTTT. Amino acid sequence: CASRTGATDTQYF.

This clonotype is a singleton in its sample. The chain is built from TRBV20-1 and TRBJ1-5, with D possibly TRBD1 on 5 matching bases. The V end was cut by 6 bases, the J end by 6 bases, with 21 bases between. The CDR3 spans 15 residues. CDR1 and CDR2 (germline): DFQATT, SNEGSKA (reference sequence). The CDR3 is CSAADQGAYSQPQHF. CDR3 in DNA: TGCAGTGCCGCCGATCAAGGGGCCTACAGTCAGCCCCAGCATTTT.

In nucleotides, the CDR3 is TGTGCCAGCAGTCGACAGGGGTCCGGCAATCAGCCCCAGCATTTT. Amino acid sequence: CASSRQGSGNQPQHF. The rearrangement uses TRBV12-3 or TRBV12-4 and TRBJ1-5, with 8 bases that match TRBD1. V shed 5 bases, J shed 2 bases, and the junction held 5 bases outside the gene matches. The CDR3 consists of 15 residues.

In this sample, this clonotype turned up a few times. The chain is built from TRBV11-3 and TRBJ2-1, with 8 nucleotides matching TRBD2. Germline assignment: CDR1 SGHNT and CDR2 YENEEA. V gave up 5 bases and J gave up 5 bases; unmatched junction bases: 11. The CDR3 contains 16 residues. The CDR3 loop reads CASSRPGGRENNEQFF. The CDR3 nucleotides are TGTGCCAGCAGCCGGCCGGGAGGGCGGGAAAACAATGAGCAGTTCTTC.

This clonotype came up many times. V and J are TRBV5-5 and TRBJ2-1, with no clear D. Germline CDR1 reads SGHKS; CDR2 reads YYEKEE (reference sequence). The CDR3 runs to 14 residues. V lost 0 bases to trimming and J lost 0 bases, with 4 bases between them. The CDR3 nucleotides are TGTGCCAGCAGCTTGGGGAGCTCCTACAATGAGCAGTTCTTC. It encodes CASSLGSSYNEQFF. Supplemented by reference TRBV5-5 and TRBJ2-1, the full variable domain reads DAGVTQSPTHLIKTRGQQVTLRCSPISGHKSVSWYQQVLGQGPQFIFQYYEKEERGRGNFPDRFSARQFPNYSSELNVNALLLGDSALYLCASSLGSSYNEQFFGPGTRLTVL.

The chain is built from TRBV9 and TRBJ1-1; 7 bases map to TRBD1. The CDR3 runs 18 residues. The germline CDR1 and CDR2 sequences are SGDLS and YYNGEE. J was trimmed by 1 base and V by 4 bases; bases with no gene match: 16. The CDR3 loop reads CASSPVTGPAPTNTEAFF. The DNA of the CDR3 is TGTGCCAGCAGCCCTGTGACAGGGCCCGCGCCGACGAACACTGAAGCTTTCTTT.

The chain combines TRBV5-4 with TRBJ1-2; 8 bases match TRBD1. The CDR3 has 15 residues. The ends lost 3 bases at V and 2 bases at J; junction bases unmatched: 6. CDR1 and CDR2 from the germline V gene are SGHNT and YYREEE (reference sequence). The CDR3 nucleotides are TGTGCCAGCAGCTCCCGGGACAGGAGCAACTATGGCTACACCTTC. It encodes CASSSRDRSNYGYTF.

Here the CDR3 DNA reads TGCGCCAGCAGCCAAGAGACACCCTGGAAGAACACTGAAGCTTTCTTT. Protein: CASSQETPWKNTEAFF. This chain joins TRBV4-3 and TRBJ1-1; D uncertain. The CDR3 extends over 16 amino acids. Germline V gene lookup returns CDR1 LGHNA and CDR2 YSLEER. The germline V and J ends were trimmed by 0 bases and 1 base, with 12 bases remaining between them.

This clonotype occurred a few times. This chain joins TRBV5-1 and TRBJ1-1, with a possible D match to TRBD1 (6 bases). This CDR3 has 15 residues. V was shortened by 4 bases and J by 4 bases, with 17 bases between the two germline ends. Germline loops: CDR1 SGHRS, CDR2 YFSETQ. In DNA form, the CDR3 reads TGCGCCAGCAGCCCTACCTGGGGGGCGAGCACTGAAGCTTTCTTT. As protein: CASSPTWGASTEAFF.

In this sample, this clonotype turned up a few times. The chain couples TRBV5-7 to TRBJ1-2; D perhaps matches TRBD1 (6 bases). TRBV5-7 qualifies as an ORF whose function is uncertain. The CDR3 length is 13 residues. V shed 1 base and J shed 7 bases, with 11 bases lying between them. CDR3 sequence: CASSLSRGGGYTF. In DNA form, the CDR3 reads TGTGCCAGCAGCTTGAGCAGGGGCGGTGGCTACACCTTC.

This clonotype was seen a handful of times. The V and J genes are TRBV7-2 and TRBJ1-1; a weak D match, TRBD1 (5 bases). Trimming removed 5 bases at V and 8 bases at J, with 18 bases between. The germline V gene encodes CDR1 SGHTA and CDR2 FQGNSA. CDR3 length: 14 residues. The CDR3 nucleotides read TGTGCCAGCAGCCTAGATGCCCCCTGGGGGGAAGCTTTCTTT. It yields the protein CASSLDAPWGEAFF.

This clonotype was observed a few times. V usage is TRBV25-1 and J usage is TRBJ2-3; 7 nucleotides line up with TRBD1. The CDR3 is 15 amino acids. Germline V CDR1 and CDR2: MGHDK, SYGVNS. V lost 7 bases and J lost 0; bases outside the gene matches: 7. CDR3 in DNA: TGTGCCAGCACCCGCCGGGACAGAAGCACAGATACGCAGTATTTT. Translation gives CASTRRDRSTDTQYF.

A single count supports this clonotype. This chain uses TRBV12-3 or TRBV12-4 with TRBJ2-5; D may be TRBD1 (6 bases). Trimming pared 6 bases from V and 7 bases from J, leaving 15 bases between. The CDR3 runs 13 residues. Here the CDR3 DNA reads TGTGCCAGCAGCCAACAGGGCGTGGGGACCCAGTACTTC. Translation gives CASSQQGVGTQYF.

This clonotype was counted a few times. The V and J genes are TRBV7-2 and TRBJ1-6; D is unresolved. The germline gives CDR1 SGHTA, CDR2 FQGNSA. V lost 5 bases and J 4 bases, leaving 3 bases between the germline ends. This CDR3 has 12 residues. CDR3 coding DNA: TGTGCCAGCAGCGATTATAATTCACCCCTCCACTTT. It encodes CASSDYNSPLHF.

This clonotype was seen a few times. The gene calls are TRBV20-1 and TRBJ2-3; 12 bases are shared with TRBD2. CDR1 is DFQATT and CDR2 is SNEGSKA in the germline V gene (reference sequence). The CDR3 sequence is 14 residues long. V shed 1 base and J 7 bases; nucleotides not matched to a gene: 3. DNA of the CDR3: TGCAGTGCTAGAGGACTAGCGGGGGCCTATACGCAGTATTTT. The encoded protein is CSARGLAGAYTQYF.